This TCR beta chain appears in the sequencing data of a study of early T cells in non-severe SARS-CoV-2 infection. V was pared by 1 base and J by 8 bases, with 6 bases between. The length of the CDR3 is 12 residues. CDR1 and CDR2 (germline): MNHNS, SASEGT. This clonotype was recorded at least ten times. One entry per CDR3 protein results from TCRdb running MiXCR on the 5' RACE reads. The table records some 71,000 distinct CDR3 sequences, 10% to 12% of them present only once. This chain connects TRBV6-1 to TRBJ1-3; D not certain. The material was whole blood, obtained at baseline. The TCR comes from an adult who was a healthcare worker with PCR-confirmed SARS-CoV-2 infection or an uninfected control (not recorded which). The CDR3 reads CASSEELDTIYF. The CDR3 bases are TGTGCCAGCAGTGAAGAATTGGACACCATATATTTT.